This T cell receptor (beta chain) was recovered during a study of blood T cell repertoires in COVID-19. Study background: The analysed material was cDNA or gDNA that came from T cells, B-cell-depleted T cells, or PBMCs.

Source study methods: Amplifying reference gene primers gave estimates of nucleated cell counts. Only in-frame clones appear in the TCRdb table, and some are missing; sequencing was by immunoSEQ multiplex PCR. That table is the source of V, J and clone size, and D and trimming were worked out from the DNA. The profile shows 180,000 or so clones, roughly 87% of them singletons. Trimming stripped 7 bases from V and 5 bases from J, with 16 bases between. Germline-derived CDR1 and CDR2 are SGHNT and YYREEE (reference sequence). The CDR3 is made up of 15 amino acids. The sequence was obtained from a woman in her 70s with acute or convalescent COVID-19. The sample taken for sequencing was peripheral blood. The chain recombines TRBV5-4 with TRBJ1-6, with D possibly being TRBD1 (5 bases). The CDR3 DNA follows: TGTGCCAGCCATAATGGAGGGGCTAATAATTCACCCCTCCACTTT. Protein sequence: CASHNGGANNSPLHF.